The 25 T cell receptor beta chains below were found in one sample sequenced in a study of human T cells and chemical hapten exposure. The time point denotes: pre-sensitization, week 0. Treatment denoted: therapeutic diphenylcyclopropenone sensitization with weekly scalp DPC. TCRdb itself ran the RACE reads through MiXCR, one entry per CDR3 protein. The sample holds 80,000 to 100,000 distinct CDR3 sequences, roughly 9.1% seen once. This specimen was whole blood, taken in connection with sensitization to the hapten diphenylcyclopropenone (DPC). These receptor sequences come from a woman aged 40 to 55 with alopecia areata. Some clones in this sample may be carry-over from other donors' samples.

Note on this clonotype: At one end, the junction sequence differs from germline, possibly due to a read error. This chain links TRBV6-2 or TRBV6-3 with TRBJ2-7, with TRBD2 identical over 7 bases. The CDR3 spans 12 residues. Germline CDR1 is MNHEY and CDR2 is SVGEGT. The chain's CDR3 is CASSYNGGEQNF. CDR3 coding DNA: TGTGCCAGCAGTTACAATGGGGGGGAGCAGAACTTC.

This chain links TRBV3-1 with TRBJ2-1, with TRBD1 matching over 10 bases. Germline V gene lookup returns CDR1 LGHDT and CDR2 YNNKEL (reference sequence). Trimming removed 1 base from V and 9 bases from J; junction bases left unmatched: 3. The CDR3 has 14 residues. The CDR3 loop is CASSQGTGGREQFF. DNA of the CDR3: TGTGCCAGCAGCCAAGGGACAGGGGGTCGTGAGCAGTTCTTC.

The table lists this clonotype with many counts. The J gene is TRBJ1-3, the V gene TRBV29-1; TRBD1 matches at 10 bases. The CDR3 length is 18 residues. Germline V gene data show CDR1 as SQVTM and CDR2 as ANQGSEA. Trimming cost V 1 base and J 5 bases; bases outside gene matches: 14. Here the CDR3 DNA reads TGCAGCGTTGAAGGACCGGGACAGGGGAGCCTAAAAAGAAACACCATATATTTT. Protein product: CSVEGPGQGSLKRNTIYF.

This clonotype was seen many times. This sequence joins TRBV27 and TRBJ2-1; D remains unclear. CDR1 MNHEY and CDR2 SMNVEV come from the germline V gene (reference sequence). The CDR3 contains 17 residues. The ends were cut back, 4 bases at V and 0 bases at J, with 16 bases in the middle. The CDR3 is CASSSTGYESSYNEQFF. Here the CDR3 DNA reads TGTGCCAGCAGTTCCACCGGATACGAGAGCTCCTACAATGAGCAGTTCTTC.

CDR3 nucleotide sequence: TGCGCCAGCAGCTTGGGGGCAGGCAACAATGAGCAGTTCTTC. This encodes CASSLGAGNNEQFF. This chain connects TRBV5-1 to TRBJ2-1; D is uncertain. Between the trimmed V and J ends, which lost 0 bases and 5 bases, there was a span of 9 bases. Germline V lookup: CDR1 SGHRS, CDR2 YFSETQ. CDR3 length equals 14 residues.

This clonotype was observed a single time. This chain uses TRBV25-1 with TRBJ1-5, with D unresolved. CDR1 and CDR2 (germline): MGHDK, SYGVNS. The CDR3 totals 13 residues. Between the trimmed V and J ends, which lost 4 bases and 0 bases, there was a span of 4 bases. DNA for the CDR3: TGTGCCAGCAGTGGCAGTAGCAATCAGCCCCAGCATTTT. Translated: CASSGSSNQPQHF.

This clonotype was recorded a few times. This chain joins TRBV7-2 and TRBJ2-1; 9 bases agree with TRBD2. Germline CDR1 and CDR2: SGHTA and FQGNSA. The CDR3 length is 16 residues. J was trimmed by 10 bases and V by 5 bases; bases with no gene match: 15. The CDR3 DNA reads as TGTGCCAGCAGCCCCGGAGGTGGTAGCGGGGGAAGGGAGCAGTTCTTC. It specifies CASSPGGGSGGREQFF. The variable domain in full, with the rest retrieved from reference TRBV7-2 and TRBJ2-1, is GAGVSQSPSNKVTEKGKDVELRCDPISGHTALYWYRQSLGQGLEFLIYFQGNSAPDKSGLPSDRFSAERTGGSVSTLTIQRTQQEDSAVYLCASSPGGGSGGREQFFGPGTRLTVL.

This sequence joins TRBV6-2 or TRBV6-3 and TRBJ2-1, with 14 bases that match TRBD2. This CDR3 contains 16 residues. The trim removed 2 bases at V and 4 bases at J, leaving 1 base unmatched. Germline assignment: CDR1 MNHEY and CDR2 SVGEGT. CDR3 region: CASSYGTSGGYNEQFF. The CDR3, as DNA: TGTGCCAGCAGTTACGGGACTAGCGGGGGTTACAATGAGCAGTTCTTC.

This clonotype was picked up a small number of times. This chain connects TRBV10-3 to TRBJ1-1; possibly TRBD1 for D (6 bases). This CDR3 spans 15 amino acids. Trimming stripped 0 bases from V and 0 bases from J, with 8 bases between. The germline V gene has CDR1 ENHRY and CDR2 SYGVKD. CDR3 bases: TGTGCCATCAGTGAGTCGGGGGGCTTGAACACTGAAGCTTTCTTT. Encoded protein: CAISESGGLNTEAFF.

Many counts were recorded for this clonotype. The chain is built from TRBV6-5 and TRBJ2-7, with D perhaps assigned TRBD1 or TRBD2 (5 bases each). Germline CDR1 is MNHEY and CDR2 is SVGAGI. The CDR3 loop spans 14 amino acids. V was trimmed by 6 bases and J by 2 bases, leaving 14 bases between them. Here the CDR3 reads CASRPGTVPYEQYF. CDR3 DNA sequence: TGTGCCAGCAGGCCAGGGACGGTTCCCTACGAGCAGTACTTC.

V usage is TRBV3-1 and J usage is TRBJ2-3, with D possibly matching TRBD1 (6 bases). Trimming removed 3 bases from V and 3 bases from J, with 10 bases in between. Germline V gene data show CDR1 as LGHDT and CDR2 as YNNKEL (reference sequence). The CDR3 runs to 14 residues. CDR3 sequence reads: CASSQRGKTDTQYF. CDR3 in DNA: TGTGCCAGCAGCCAGAGGGGGAAGACAGATACGCAGTATTTT.

This clonotype was detected ten times or more. The chain carries TRBV20-1 and TRBJ1-4, with a possible D match to TRBD1 (5 bases). The CDR3 spans 15 residues. The ends were cut back, 5 bases at V and 13 bases at J, with 26 bases in the middle. Germline lookup yields CDR1 DFQATT and CDR2 SNEGSKA (reference sequence). CDR3 sequence (DNA): TGCAGTGCTCCGTCGTACCGGGACTCCACACGGGGACTGTTTTTT. Translated, it gives CSAPSYRDSTRGLFF.

This rearrangement joins TRBV7-9 to TRBJ2-3; the D gene could be TRBD1 or TRBD2 (5 bases each). Germline-derived CDR1 and CDR2 are SEHNR and FQNEAQ (reference sequence). The CDR3 covers 15 residues. Between the trimmed V and J ends, which lost 4 bases and 0 bases, there was a span of 11 bases. CDR3 region: CASSSGTVSTDTQYF. The CDR3 DNA reads as TGTGCCAGCAGCTCAGGGACCGTTAGCACAGATACGCAGTATTTT.

This clonotype was observed a few times. This chain connects TRBV11-2 to TRBJ1-1, with D possibly matching TRBD1 (6 bases). Germline loops: CDR1 SGHAT, CDR2 FQNNGV. V was clipped by 7 bases and J by 1 base, with 10 bases between them. The CDR3 length is 13 residues. The CDR3 DNA follows: TGTGCCAGCAACCTGGACAGGAACACTGAAGCTTTCTTT. Translated, it gives CASNLDRNTEAFF. The complete variable domain, with remaining parts taken from reference TRBV11-2 and TRBJ1-1, reads EAGVAQSPRYKIIEKRQSVAFWCNPISGHATLYWYQQILGQGPKLLIQFQNNGVVDDSQLPKDRFSAERLKGVDSTLKIQPAKLEDSAVYLCASNLDRNTEAFFGQGTRLTVV.

The chain carries TRBV5-1 and TRBJ2-7; D gene ambiguous. The germline V gene has CDR1 SGHRS and CDR2 YFSETQ. The CDR3 loop spans 14 amino acids. The V end lost 2 bases, the J end lost 4 bases, and 13 bases lay between the germline ends. The chain's CDR3 is CASSFRQVDYEQYF. The CDR3 DNA follows: TGCGCCAGCAGCTTCCGGCAGGTGGATTACGAGCAGTACTTC.

This clonotype was counted at least ten times. The chain couples TRBV11-1 to TRBJ1-1, with D uncertain. CDR3 length equals 14 residues. Looked up from germline, CDR1 is SGHAT and CDR2 is FQDESV (reference sequence). V dropped 5 bases and J dropped 0 bases, with 10 bases sitting between them. Written as DNA, the CDR3 is TGTGCCAGCAGCCCCACATACATGAACACTGAAGCTTTCTTT. Translation gives CASSPTYMNTEAFF. Looking up the rest from reference TRBV11-1 and TRBJ1-1 gives the full variable domain: EAEVAQSPRYKITEKSQAVAFWCDPISGHATLYWYRQILGQGPELLVQFQDESVVDDSQLPKDRFSAERLKGVDSTLKIQPAELGDSAMYLCASSPTYMNTEAFFGQGTRLTVV.

The chain joins TRBV7-2 to TRBJ1-2; D unresolved. CDR1 is SGHTA, CDR2 FQGNSA, per germline. Between the trimmed V and J ends, which lost 4 bases and 4 bases, there was a span of 10 bases. This CDR3 has 13 amino acids. The CDR3 sequence: CASSSYQFYGYTF. In DNA form, the CDR3 reads TGTGCCAGCAGCTCCTACCAGTTCTATGGCTACACCTTC.

The sample holds many counts of this clonotype. The V and J genes are TRBV6-5 and TRBJ2-7; no firm D call. This CDR3 has 15 amino acids. V gave up 0 bases and J gave up 1 base, with 10 bases separating them. Germline lookup yields CDR1 MNHEY and CDR2 SVGAGI. The chain's CDR3 is CASSYSWTESYEQYF. Here the CDR3 DNA reads TGTGCCAGCAGTTACTCTTGGACGGAGTCCTACGAGCAGTACTTC.

This clonotype was counted a few times. J is TRBJ1-1 and V is TRBV30; D is undetermined. Per germline, CDR1 GTSNPN and CDR2 SVGIG (reference sequence). The CDR3 sequence is 13 residues long. The V end lost 0 bases, the J end lost 5 bases, and 10 bases lay between the germline ends. The CDR3 DNA follows: TGTGCCTGGAGTGTAACATCGAGGACTGAAGCTTTCTTT. Residues: CAWSVTSRTEAFF.

In DNA, the CDR3 is TGCGCCAGCAGCCGGAGTTCAGGACAGGGGGCCTATGAGCAGTTCTTC. Its protein is CASSRSSGQGAYEQFF. V usage is TRBV4-3 and J usage is TRBJ2-1; TRBD1 matches at 11 bases. Germline CDR1 and CDR2: LGHNA and YSLEER. V lost 4 bases to trimming and J lost 8 bases; unmatched junction nucleotides: 10. This CDR3 comprises 16 residues.

To note about this clonotype: Possible read error: a much larger clone is one base away. The chain employs TRBV13 and TRBJ2-3, with 10 bases that match TRBD2. In germline, CDR1 is PRHDT, CDR2 FYEKMQ (reference sequence). This CDR3 is 14 amino acids long. The CDR3 DNA reads as TGTGCCAGCACAGCTAGCGGGGGCACAGATACGCTGTATTTT. Translating it yields CASTASGGTDTLYF.

The chain uses TRBV5-4 and TRBJ1-3, with D unclear. Germline loops: CDR1 SGHNT, CDR2 YYREEE (reference sequence). The CDR3 has 16 amino acids. V was clipped by 1 base and J by 4 bases, with 15 bases between them. DNA for the CDR3: TGTGCCAGCAGCTTGACCCACCAAACGGGCGGAAACACCATATATTTT. It yields the protein CASSLTHQTGGNTIYF.

This clonotype was recorded many times. The chain is built from TRBV10-3 and TRBJ2-5; D perhaps matches TRBD1 (5 bases). From germline, CDR1 is ENHRY and CDR2 SYGVKD. V shed 2 bases and J shed 5 bases, with 12 bases lying between them. The CDR3 is made up of 14 amino acids. The CDR3 sequence: CAISERDSEETQYF. CDR3 coding DNA: TGTGCCATCAGTGAGAGAGACAGCGAGGAGACCCAGTACTTC.

This clonotype was counted between two and nine times. The V and J genes are TRBV19 and TRBJ1-4; no clear D. CDR1 and CDR2 from the germline V gene are LNHDA and SQIVND (reference sequence). The CDR3 runs to 16 residues. Between the trimmed V and J ends, which lost 5 bases and 0 bases, there was a span of 13 bases. CDR3 nucleotides: TGTGCCAGTAGTCCTCAAACAGCTGCAACTAATGAAAAACTGTTTTTT. This encodes CASSPQTAATNEKLFF.

This clonotype occurred many times. This chain joins TRBV9 and TRBJ2-1; 9 nucleotides align to TRBD1. There are 15 residues in the CDR3. V lost 4 bases, J lost 8 bases, and 10 bases stayed unmatched. The germline V gene has CDR1 SGDLS and CDR2 YYNGEE. The CDR3 spells CASSLTGQGWDEQFF. CDR3 in DNA: TGTGCCAGCAGCTTAACAGGACAGGGGTGGGATGAGCAGTTCTTC.